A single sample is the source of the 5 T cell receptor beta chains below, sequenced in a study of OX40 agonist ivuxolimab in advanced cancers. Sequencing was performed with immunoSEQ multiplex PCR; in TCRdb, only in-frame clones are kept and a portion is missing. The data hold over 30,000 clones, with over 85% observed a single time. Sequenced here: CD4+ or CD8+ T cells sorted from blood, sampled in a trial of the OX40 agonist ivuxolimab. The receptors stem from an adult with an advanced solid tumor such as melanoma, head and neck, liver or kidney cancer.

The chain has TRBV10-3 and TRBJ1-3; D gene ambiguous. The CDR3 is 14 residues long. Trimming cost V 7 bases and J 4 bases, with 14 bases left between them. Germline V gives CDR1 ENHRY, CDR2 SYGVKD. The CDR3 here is CAIKGAQEGNTIYF. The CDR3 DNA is TGTGCCATCAAAGGTGCCCAGGAAGGAAACACCATATATTTT.

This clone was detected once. In nucleotides, the CDR3 is TGCGCCAGCAGCTATTCCGGGACTAGCGGCCAAGAGACCCAGTACTTC. Amino acid sequence: CASSYSGTSGQETQYF. The chain combines TRBV4-1 with TRBJ2-5; 11 bases map to TRBD2. This CDR3 comprises 16 residues. The J segment lost 1 base and the V segment lost 5 bases, leaving 6 bases of the junction unmatched. The germline CDR1 and CDR2 sequences are MGHRA and YSYEKL.

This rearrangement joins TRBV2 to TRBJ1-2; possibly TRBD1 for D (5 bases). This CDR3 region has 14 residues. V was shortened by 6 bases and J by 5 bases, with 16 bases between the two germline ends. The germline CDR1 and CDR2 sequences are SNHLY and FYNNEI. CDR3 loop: CASRVGQALYGYTF. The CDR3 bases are TGTGCCAGCAGGGTGGGGCAGGCCCTATATGGCTACACCTTC. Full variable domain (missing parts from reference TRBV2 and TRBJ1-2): EPEVTQTPSHQVTQMGQEVILRCVPISNHLYFYWYRQILGQKVEFLVSFYNNEISEKSEIFDDQFSVERPDGSNFTLKIRSTKLEDSAMYFCASRVGQALYGYTFGSGTRLTVV.

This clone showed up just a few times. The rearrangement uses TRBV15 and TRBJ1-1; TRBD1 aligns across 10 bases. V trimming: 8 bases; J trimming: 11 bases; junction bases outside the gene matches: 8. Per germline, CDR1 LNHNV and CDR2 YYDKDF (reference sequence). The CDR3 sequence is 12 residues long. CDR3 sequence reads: CATQGTGVEAFF. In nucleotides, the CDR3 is TGTGCCACCCAGGGGACAGGGGTTGAGGCTTTCTTT. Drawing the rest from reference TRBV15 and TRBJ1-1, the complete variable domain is DAMVIQNPRYQVTQFGKPVTLSCSQTLNHNVMYWYQQKSSQAPKLLFHYYDKDFNNEADTPDNFQSRRPNTSFCFLDIRSPGLGDTAMYLCATQGTGVEAFFGQGTRLTVV.

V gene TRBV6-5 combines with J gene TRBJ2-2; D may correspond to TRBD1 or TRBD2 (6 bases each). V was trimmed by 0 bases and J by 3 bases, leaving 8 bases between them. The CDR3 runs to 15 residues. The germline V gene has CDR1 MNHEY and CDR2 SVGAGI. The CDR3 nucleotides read TGTGCCAGCAGTTACTCGAGGGGGGACACCGGGGAGCTGTTTTTT. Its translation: CASSYSRGDTGELFF.